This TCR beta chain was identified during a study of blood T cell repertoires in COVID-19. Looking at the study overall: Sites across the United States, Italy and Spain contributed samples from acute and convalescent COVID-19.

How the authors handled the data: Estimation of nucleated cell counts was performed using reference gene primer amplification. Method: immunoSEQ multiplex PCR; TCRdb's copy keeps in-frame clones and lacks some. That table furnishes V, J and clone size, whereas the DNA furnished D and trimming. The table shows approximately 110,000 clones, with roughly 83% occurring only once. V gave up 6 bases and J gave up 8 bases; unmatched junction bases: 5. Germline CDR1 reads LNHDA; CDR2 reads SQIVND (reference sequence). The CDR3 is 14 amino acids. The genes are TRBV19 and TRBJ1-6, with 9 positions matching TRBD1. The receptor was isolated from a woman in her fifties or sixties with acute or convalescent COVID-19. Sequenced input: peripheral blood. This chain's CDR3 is CASSSGQGYSPLHF. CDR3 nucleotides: TGTGCCAGTAGCTCGGGACAGGGCTATTCACCCCTCCACTTT.